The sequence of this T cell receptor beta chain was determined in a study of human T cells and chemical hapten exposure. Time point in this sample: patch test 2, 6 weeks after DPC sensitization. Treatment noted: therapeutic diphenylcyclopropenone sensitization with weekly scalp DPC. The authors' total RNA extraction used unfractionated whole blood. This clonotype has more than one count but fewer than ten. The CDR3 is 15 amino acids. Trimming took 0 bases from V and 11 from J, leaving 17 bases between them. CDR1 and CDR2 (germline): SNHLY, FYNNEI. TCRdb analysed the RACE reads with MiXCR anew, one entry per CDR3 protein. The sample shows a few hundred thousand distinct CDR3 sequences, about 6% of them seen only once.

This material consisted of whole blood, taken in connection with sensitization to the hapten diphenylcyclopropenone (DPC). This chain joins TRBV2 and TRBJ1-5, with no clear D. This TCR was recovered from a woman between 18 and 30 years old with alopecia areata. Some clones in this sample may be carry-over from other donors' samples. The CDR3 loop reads CASSEALAGRGAQHF. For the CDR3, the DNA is TGTGCCAGCAGTGAAGCGCTTGCGGGCCGGGGAGCCCAGCATTTT. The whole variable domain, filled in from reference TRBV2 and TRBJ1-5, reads EPEVTQTPSHQVTQMGQEVILRCVPISNHLYFYWYRQILGQKVEFLVSFYNNEISEKSEIFDDQFSVERPDGSNFTLKIRSTKLEDSAMYFCASSEALAGRGAQHFGDGTRLSIL.